The 27 T cell receptor beta chains below all came from one sample that was sequenced in a study of blood T cell repertoires in COVID-19 (dated by TCRdb to the early 2020s). The method was the immunoSEQ multiplex PCR assay. The source is immuneACCESS, and TCRdb retained only in-frame sequences with V and J called. Part of the clones is not carried over; for the studies checked, unresolved V genes explain less than half of this, and the remainder is unexplained. The table for this sample lists 320,000 or so clones; roughly 88% of them were counted only once. The ten most abundant clones make up over 4.5% of the sample. The sequenced material came from PBMCs or T cells enriched from blood (not recorded which). The origin of the receptors is a man aged 25 to 40 who had recovered from COVID-19.

CDR3 DNA sequence: TGTGCCAGCAGTTCCACCGGGACAGGTAATCAGCCCCAGCATTTT. Its protein is CASSSTGTGNQPQHF. The genes are TRBV28 and TRBJ1-5; TRBD1 agrees at 8 bases. With V trimmed by 4 bases and J by 4 bases, 6 bases remained unmatched. The CDR3 spans 15 residues. Germline assignment: CDR1 MDHEN and CDR2 SYDVKM.

The chain recombines TRBV10-3 with TRBJ1-5; no definite D call. Germline CDR1 and CDR2: ENHRY and SYGVKD. Trimming cost V 7 bases and J 6 bases, with 13 bases left between them. This CDR3 comprises 13 residues. The CDR3 coding sequence is TGTGCCATCACTCTGAGTCTAGGTCAGCCCCAGCATTTT. Protein sequence: CAITLSLGQPQHF.

Points on this clone: Other DNA sequences in the same sample also yield this CDR3. V is TRBV11-2 and J is TRBJ2-1; 9 nucleotides align to TRBD1. The length of the CDR3 is 15 residues. Germline loops: CDR1 SGHAT, CDR2 FQNNGV. The trim removed 3 bases at V and 4 bases at J, leaving 4 bases unmatched. The CDR3 sequence is CASSLGTGSYNEQFF. CDR3 DNA: TGTGCCAGCAGCTTGGGGACAGGGTCGTACAATGAGCAGTTCTTC.

This rearrangement joins TRBV7-3 to TRBJ2-1; 14 nucleotides align to TRBD2. The CDR3 contains 16 residues. Trimming at V came to 1 base and at J to 7 bases, leaving 3 bases not matched to a gene. Germline V lookup: CDR1 SGHTA, CDR2 FQGTGA. CDR3 in amino acids: CASSLRGLAGANEQFF. The DNA of the CDR3 is TGTGCCAGCAGCTTAAGGGGACTAGCGGGGGCAAATGAGCAGTTCTTC.

The chain carries TRBV11-2 and TRBJ2-2, with unresolved D. The CDR3 length is 13 residues. V lost 1 base, J lost 4 bases, and 4 bases lay in between. Per germline, CDR1 SGHAT and CDR2 FQNNGV. CDR3 DNA: TGTGCCAGCAGCTTAGTTATCACCGGGGAGCTGTTTTTT. This sequence encodes CASSLVITGELFF.

The chain carries TRBV6-4 and TRBJ2-2; D might be TRBD1 (5 bases). There are 15 residues in the CDR3. Germline-derived CDR1 and CDR2 are MRHNA and SNTAGT. Deletions cut 3 bases from V and 3 bases from J, with 11 bases between. The CDR3, as DNA: TGTGCCAGCAGTGAAAAGGGGCAGGACACCGGGGAGCTGTTTTTT. It specifies CASSEKGQDTGELFF.

The chain carries TRBV7-9 and TRBJ1-5; the match to TRBD1 covers 9 bases. Germline CDR1 SEHNR, CDR2 FQNEAQ (reference sequence). Germline trimming cut 4 bases from V and 8 bases from J; bases unmatched to any gene: 6. This CDR3 comprises 14 residues. The CDR3 here is CASSSQGAEEPQHF. DNA of the CDR3: TGTGCCAGCAGCTCACAGGGGGCTGAGGAGCCCCAGCATTTT.

The chain's CDR3 is CASSLGQGLILVNEQFF. CDR3 nucleotides: TGTGCCAGCAGCTTGGGCCAGGGCTTAATCCTAGTCAATGAGCAGTTCTTC. The V gene is TRBV5-5, the J gene TRBJ2-1, with D possibly matching TRBD1 (5 bases). CDR3 length equals 17 residues. V shed 0 bases and J shed 6 bases, with 19 bases lying between them. CDR1 and CDR2 from the germline V gene are SGHKS and YYEKEE (reference sequence). The full variable domain, in which reference TRBV5-5 and TRBJ2-1 provide the parts outside the CDR3, is DAGVTQSPTHLIKTRGQQVTLRCSPISGHKSVSWYQQVLGQGPQFIFQYYEKEERGRGNFPDRFSARQFPNYSSELNVNALLLGDSALYLCASSLGQGLILVNEQFFGPGTRLTVL.

The rearrangement links TRBV4-1 to TRBJ2-1, with TRBD2 matching 13 bases. The V segment lost 4 bases and the J segment 0 bases; nucleotides outside the gene matches: 9. Germline CDR1 is MGHRA and CDR2 is YSYEKL. This CDR3 spans 19 amino acids. The CDR3 DNA sequence: TGCGCCAGCAGCCTCGGACTAGCGGGGGCCACCTCCTCCTACAATGAGCAGTTCTTC. As protein: CASSLGLAGATSSYNEQFF.

The chain joins TRBV7-2 to TRBJ2-3; tentative D call: TRBD2 (6 bases). CDR1 is SGHTA, CDR2 FQGNSA, per germline. The CDR3 is 16 residues long. V shed 5 bases and J shed 1 base, with 16 bases lying between them. Written as DNA, the CDR3 is TGTGCCAGCAGCCCTCGGACTAAAAGGGGCACAGATACGCAGTATTTT. Its translation: CASSPRTKRGTDTQYF.

The V and J genes are TRBV5-1 and TRBJ1-1, with D unclear. V dropped 0 bases and J dropped 0 bases, with 9 bases sitting between them. CDR1 and CDR2 (germline): SGHRS, YFSETQ. The CDR3 consists of 15 residues. The CDR3 is CASSLGAVMNTEAFF. The CDR3 DNA sequence: TGCGCCAGCAGCTTGGGGGCAGTGATGAACACTGAAGCTTTCTTT.

The chain is built from TRBV11-2 and TRBJ2-7, with D maybe TRBD1 (5 bases). V was pared by 5 bases and J by 6 bases, with 14 bases between. The CDR3 has 13 amino acids. CDR1 and CDR2 from the germline V gene are SGHAT and FQNNGV. CDR3 in amino acids: CASSASRGGEQYF. The CDR3 nucleotides are TGTGCCAGCAGCGCTTCAAGGGGCGGCGAGCAGTACTTC.

The chain combines TRBV30 with TRBJ2-4; D is uncertain. V was shortened by 3 bases and J by 6 bases, with 21 bases between the two germline ends. Germline V gene lookup returns CDR1 GTSNPN and CDR2 SVGIG (reference sequence). This CDR3 spans 16 amino acids. The CDR3 spells CAWSSPRLEAGNIQYF. In nucleotides, the CDR3 is TGTGCCTGGAGCTCCCCGCGGTTAGAGGCTGGAAACATTCAGTACTTC.

This clone is a singleton in its sample. The rearrangement joins TRBV7-9 to TRBJ2-1, with 9 bases identical to TRBD1. V was pared by 2 bases and J by 0 bases, with 8 bases of the junction left unmatched. The CDR3 runs 18 residues. In germline, CDR1 is SEHNR, CDR2 FQNEAQ (reference sequence). The CDR3 spells CASSLPDRGGVSYNEQFF. For the CDR3, the DNA is TGTGCCAGCAGCTTACCCGACAGGGGGGGGGTCTCCTACAATGAGCAGTTCTTC.

The V gene is TRBV2, the J gene TRBJ2-3, with a possible D match to TRBD2 (7 bases). Trimming cost V 3 bases and J 3 bases, with 16 bases left between them. This CDR3 is built from 16 residues. Germline CDR1 is SNHLY and CDR2 is FYNNEI. In DNA form, the CDR3 reads TGTGCCAGCAGTGACTTTGGACTAGGGGGAACAGATACGCAGTATTTT. This sequence encodes CASSDFGLGGTDTQYF.

The chain has TRBV29-1 and TRBJ2-7; 12 nucleotides align to TRBD1. The germline CDR1 and CDR2 sequences are SQVTM and ANQGSEA. CDR3 length equals 17 residues. This CDR3 is CSVLGTGGPRGSYEQYF. CDR3 nucleotides: TGCAGTGTCCTCGGGACAGGGGGCCCCAGGGGGTCCTACGAGCAGTACTTC.

This rearrangement joins TRBV2 to TRBJ2-2; 10 bases align to TRBD2. Per germline, CDR1 SNHLY and CDR2 FYNNEI. The CDR3 covers 16 residues. V shed 1 base, J shed 4 bases, and the junction held 3 bases outside the gene matches. As DNA, the CDR3 is TGTGCCAGCAGTGAAGGTAGCGGGGGGTCCACCGGGGAGCTGTTTTTT. Amino acid sequence: CASSEGSGGSTGELFF. Using reference TRBV2 and TRBJ2-2 for the parts outside the CDR3, the full variable domain is EPEVTQTPSHQVTQMGQEVILRCVPISNHLYFYWYRQILGQKVEFLVSFYNNEISEKSEIFDDQFSVERPDGSNFTLKIRSTKLEDSAMYFCASSEGSGGSTGELFFGEGSRLTVL.

The rearrangement uses TRBV7-9 and TRBJ2-5; possibly TRBD2 for D (6 bases). The CDR3 has 15 amino acids. Germline-derived CDR1 and CDR2 are SEHNR and FQNEAQ (reference sequence). The V end lost 2 bases, the J end lost 1 base, and 11 bases lay between the germline ends. This CDR3 is CASSLLARRQETQYF. CDR3 nucleotide sequence: TGTGCCAGCAGCTTACTAGCGAGACGCCAAGAGACCCAGTACTTC.

The rearrangement joins TRBV11-1 to TRBJ2-5; maybe TRBD2 (5 bases). Trimming pared 5 bases from V and 4 bases from J, leaving 14 bases between. The CDR3 is 14 residues long. In germline, CDR1 is SGHAT, CDR2 FQDESV (reference sequence). The CDR3 sequence is CASSTTLGGETQYF. The DNA for the CDR3 is TGTGCCAGCAGCACCACGCTAGGAGGAGAGACCCAGTACTTC.

The CDR3 loop is CASSQDGNYNSPLHF. The CDR3 coding sequence is TGCGCCAGCAGCCAAGATGGCAATTATAATTCACCCCTCCACTTT. The chain recombines TRBV4-1 with TRBJ1-6, with D uncertain. The CDR3 covers 15 residues. The V gene lost 0 bases and the J gene lost 4 bases, with 7 bases spanning the gap. Germline CDR1 MGHRA, CDR2 YSYEKL.

This clone was recorded only once. The V call is TRBV19, the J call TRBJ1-1, with 7 bases fitting TRBD1. This CDR3 has 15 amino acids. V was pared by 7 bases and J by 1 base, with 9 bases of the junction left unmatched. Germline V gene sequence: CDR1 LNHDA, CDR2 SQIVND (reference sequence). DNA for the CDR3: TGTGCCAGTACCTTGACAGGGCTGGGGAACACTGAAGCTTTCTTT. Its protein product is CASTLTGLGNTEAFF.

The CDR3 is CASRRGTSEQTQYF. In DNA form, the CDR3 reads TGTGCCAGCAGACGTGGGACTAGCGAACAGACCCAGTACTTC. J is TRBJ2-5 and V is TRBV7-9, with 10 bases lining up with TRBD2. This CDR3 has 14 amino acids. The trim removed 6 bases at V and 6 bases at J, leaving 7 bases unmatched. In germline, CDR1 is SEHNR, CDR2 FQNEAQ (reference sequence).

The chain combines TRBV6-6 with TRBJ2-2, with D perhaps TRBD1 (6 bases). Between the trimmed V and J ends, which lost 5 bases and 2 bases, there was a span of 12 bases. Germline V gene lookup returns CDR1 MNHNY and CDR2 SVGAGI (reference sequence). This CDR3 is built from 15 residues. CDR3: CASSPTGGNTGELFF. CDR3 DNA: TGTGCCAGCAGTCCGACAGGCGGAAACACCGGGGAGCTGTTTTTT.

V and J are TRBV4-1 and TRBJ1-6, with D hard to call. The V gene lost 0 bases and the J gene lost 7 bases, with 13 bases spanning the gap. This CDR3 comprises 16 residues. Germline V gene lookup returns CDR1 MGHRA and CDR2 YSYEKL. The CDR3 DNA reads TGCGCCAGCAGCCAAGAACCAGGCTCCAGAAATTCACCCCTCCACTTT. This codes for CASSQEPGSRNSPLHF.

The chain combines TRBV11-3 with TRBJ2-7, with D possibly being TRBD1 (6 bases). Germline V gene lookup returns CDR1 SGHNT and CDR2 YENEEA. The V gene lost 5 bases and the J gene lost 3 bases, with 11 bases spanning the gap. The CDR3 is 13 residues long. The CDR3 sequence: CASSRGGFYEQYF. The CDR3 nucleotides read TGTGCCAGCAGCAGAGGGGGTTTCTACGAGCAGTACTTC.

The V call is TRBV14, the J call TRBJ2-2; the D gene is possibly TRBD2 (7 bases). V lost 5 bases and J lost 1, with 14 bases in between. This CDR3 spans 16 amino acids. Germline lookup yields CDR1 SGHDN and CDR2 FVKESK. The CDR3 sequence is CASSNLGGLNTGELFF. CDR3 DNA sequence: TGTGCCAGCAGCAATTTGGGGGGGCTGAACACCGGGGAGCTGTTTTTT.

The gene calls are TRBV28 and TRBJ1-5; no clear D. The CDR3 is made up of 15 amino acids. The V end lost 2 bases, the J end lost 0 bases, and 8 bases lay between the germline ends. Germline CDR1 and CDR2: MDHEN and SYDVKM. The CDR3 here is CASSLRVYSNQPQHF. The CDR3, as DNA: TGTGCCAGCAGTTTACGGGTTTATAGCAATCAGCCCCAGCATTTT. The entire variable domain, with the rest obtained from reference TRBV28 and TRBJ1-5, is as follows: DVKVTQSSRYLVKRTGEKVFLECVQDMDHENMFWYRQDPGLGLRLIYFSYDVKMKEKGDIPEGYSVSREKKERFSLILESASTNQTSMYLCASSLRVYSNQPQHFGDGTRLSIL.